This TCR beta chain was captured in a study of breast tumors, draining lymph nodes, adjacent tissues. To note about this clonotype: Antigen unknown.

The lymph nodes were axillary draining lymph nodes from breast cancer patients. TCRdb passed the multiplex PCR reads through MiXCR, listing each CDR3 protein once. The sample lists roughly 100,000 distinct CDR3 sequences; more than 25% were seen once. Study-wide points: Most tumor T cells seemingly derive from lymph node, then expand in tumor. Tumor repertoires ranked between lymph nodes and nontumor tissue in diversity, with V and J gene preferences.

V lost 3 bases, J lost 9 bases, and 20 bases stayed unmatched. The CDR3 sequence is 20 residues long. Germline V gene sequence: CDR1 SGDLS, CDR2 YYNGEE. V gene TRBV9 combines with J gene TRBJ2-1; 14 bases are a match to TRBD2. The specimen sequenced was axillary lymph node tissue. This receptor was obtained from a female donor with breast cancer. Some clones in this sample may be carry-over from other donors' samples. The CDR3 DNA sequence: TGTGCCAGCAGCGAGGGGTCGGGGACTAGCGGGAGTGGAACGTCACGTGAGCAGTTCTTC. It is translated as CASSEGSGTSGSGTSREQFF.